The 2 T cell receptor beta chains listed next were all sequenced from one sample in a study of blood T cells in healthy people across ages. A second PCR, run for roughly 7 to 12 cycles, used a sample-barcoded 5' primer plus a J-beta primer mix. TCRdb itself ran the 5' RACE reads through MiXCR, one entry per CDR3 protein. This sample has about 1.7 million distinct CDR3 sequences, with roughly 28% found just once. Sequenced material: blood. These receptor sequences come from a woman aged 30 to 39 in good health.

This clonotype was counted ten times or more. The CDR3 spells CSARPLVGNEQFF. The CDR3 DNA follows: TGCAGTGCTAGACCTCTGGTTGGGAATGAGCAGTTCTTC. The rearrangement links TRBV20-1 to TRBJ2-1; D gene unclear. Germline V gene lookup returns CDR1 DFQATT and CDR2 SNEGSKA (reference sequence). The CDR3 spans 13 residues. V lost 2 bases and J lost 7, with 12 bases in between.

J is TRBJ2-1 and V is TRBV25-1; D ambiguous. Germline V lookup: CDR1 MGHDK, CDR2 SYGVNS. The CDR3 has 15 amino acids. V was trimmed by 4 bases and J by 0 bases, leaving 10 bases between them. CDR3 loop: CASSGTLSSYNEQFF. For the CDR3, the DNA is TGTGCCAGCAGTGGGACGCTGAGCTCCTACAATGAGCAGTTCTTC.